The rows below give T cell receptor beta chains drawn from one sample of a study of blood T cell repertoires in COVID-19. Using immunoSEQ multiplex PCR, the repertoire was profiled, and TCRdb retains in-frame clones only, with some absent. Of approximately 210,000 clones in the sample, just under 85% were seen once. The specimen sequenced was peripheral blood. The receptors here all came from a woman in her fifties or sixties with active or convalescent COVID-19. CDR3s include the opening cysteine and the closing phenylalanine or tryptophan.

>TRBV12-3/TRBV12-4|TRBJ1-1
CASTTGTEAFF
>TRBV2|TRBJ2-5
CASSLLAGGQETQYF
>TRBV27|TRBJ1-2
CASSYGQGLYYGYTF
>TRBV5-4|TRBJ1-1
CASSFRTGGNTEAFF
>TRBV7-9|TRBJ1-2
CASSLDETGVGGYTF
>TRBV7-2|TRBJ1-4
CASSSPNGPKLFF
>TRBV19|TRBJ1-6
CASNRRDIQNSPLHF
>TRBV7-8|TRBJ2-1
CASSLRGSGGQYNEQFF
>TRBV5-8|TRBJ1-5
CASSFDSLQPQHF
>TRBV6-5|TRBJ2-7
CASSLSSGEGYEQYF
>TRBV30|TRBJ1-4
CAWSVPTREEKLFF
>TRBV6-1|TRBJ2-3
CASSEGPSGQGTQYF
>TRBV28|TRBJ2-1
CASSLSRRRRASNEQFF
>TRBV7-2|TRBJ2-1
CASRGTGRSNEQFF
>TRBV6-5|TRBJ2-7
CASSYRSGRSSYEQYF
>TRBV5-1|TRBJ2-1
CASSLGHTRGNEQFF
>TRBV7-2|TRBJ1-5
CASSLYVAQPQHF
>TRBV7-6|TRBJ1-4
CASSSRGYNEKLFF
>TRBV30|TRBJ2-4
CAWIPRLGTTLNIQYF
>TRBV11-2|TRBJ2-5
CASSLGFTQRETQYF
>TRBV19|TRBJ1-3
CASSIRTASGNTIYF
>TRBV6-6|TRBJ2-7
CASSYERDYEQYF
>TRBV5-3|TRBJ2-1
CARSSRGLAGGPEQFF
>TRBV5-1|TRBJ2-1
CASSFGTSGTYEQFF